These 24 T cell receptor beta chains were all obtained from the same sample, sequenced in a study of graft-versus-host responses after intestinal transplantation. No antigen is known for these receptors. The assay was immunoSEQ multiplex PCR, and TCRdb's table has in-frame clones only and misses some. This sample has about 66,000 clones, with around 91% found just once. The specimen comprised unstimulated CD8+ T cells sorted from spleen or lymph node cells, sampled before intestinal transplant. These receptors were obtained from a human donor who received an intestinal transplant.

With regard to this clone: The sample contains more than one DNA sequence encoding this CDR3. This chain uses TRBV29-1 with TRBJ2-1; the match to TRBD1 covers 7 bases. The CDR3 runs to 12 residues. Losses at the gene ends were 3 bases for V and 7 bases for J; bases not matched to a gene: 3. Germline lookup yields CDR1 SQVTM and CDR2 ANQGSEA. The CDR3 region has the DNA TGCAGCGTTGAGGCAGGGGGTAATGAGCAGTTCTTC. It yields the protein CSVEAGGNEQFF.

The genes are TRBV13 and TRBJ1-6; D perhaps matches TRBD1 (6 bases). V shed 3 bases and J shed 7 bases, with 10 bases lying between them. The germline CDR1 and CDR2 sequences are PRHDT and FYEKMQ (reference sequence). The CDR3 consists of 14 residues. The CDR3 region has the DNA TGTGCCAGCAGCTTGAGGGGGGGAAATTCACCCCTCCACTTT. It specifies CASSLRGGNSPLHF.

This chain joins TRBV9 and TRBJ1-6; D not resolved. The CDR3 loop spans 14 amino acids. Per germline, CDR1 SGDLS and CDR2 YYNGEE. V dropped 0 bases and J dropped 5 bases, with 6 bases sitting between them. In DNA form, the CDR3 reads TGTGCCAGCAGCGTAGGGCGGAATAATTCACCCCTCCACTTT. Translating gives CASSVGRNNSPLHF.

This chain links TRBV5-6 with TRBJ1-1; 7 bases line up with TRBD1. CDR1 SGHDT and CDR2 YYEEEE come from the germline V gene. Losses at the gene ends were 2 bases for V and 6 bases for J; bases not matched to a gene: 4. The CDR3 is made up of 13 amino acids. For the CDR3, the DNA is TGTGCCAGCAGCTTCTTCCAGGGGGCTGAAGCTTTCTTT. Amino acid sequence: CASSFFQGAEAFF.

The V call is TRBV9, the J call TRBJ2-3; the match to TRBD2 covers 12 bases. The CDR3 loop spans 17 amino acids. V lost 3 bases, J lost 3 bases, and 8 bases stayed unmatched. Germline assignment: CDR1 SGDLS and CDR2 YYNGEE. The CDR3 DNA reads TGTGCCAGCAGCGCTTTACTAGCGGGGGGTGGTACAGATACGCAGTATTTT. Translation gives CASSALLAGGGTDTQYF.

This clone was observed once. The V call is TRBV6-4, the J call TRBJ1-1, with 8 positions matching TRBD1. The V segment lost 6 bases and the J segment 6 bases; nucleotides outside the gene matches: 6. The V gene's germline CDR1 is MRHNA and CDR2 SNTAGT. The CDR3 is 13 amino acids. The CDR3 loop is CASRAPDRAEAFF. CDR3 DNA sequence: TGTGCCAGCAGGGCCCCGGACAGGGCTGAAGCTTTCTTT.

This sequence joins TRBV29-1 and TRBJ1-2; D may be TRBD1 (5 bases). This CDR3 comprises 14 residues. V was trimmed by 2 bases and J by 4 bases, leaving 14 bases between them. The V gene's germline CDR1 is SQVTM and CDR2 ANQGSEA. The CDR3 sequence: CSVENWGGTYGYTF. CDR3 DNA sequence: TGCAGCGTTGAAAATTGGGGGGGTACCTATGGCTACACCTTC.

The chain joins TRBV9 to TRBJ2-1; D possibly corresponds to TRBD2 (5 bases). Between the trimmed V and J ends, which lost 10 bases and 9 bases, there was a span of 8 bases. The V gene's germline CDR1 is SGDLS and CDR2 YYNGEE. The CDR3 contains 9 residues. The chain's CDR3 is CAGLGEQFF. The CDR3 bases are TGTGCCGGACTCGGTGAGCAGTTCTTC.

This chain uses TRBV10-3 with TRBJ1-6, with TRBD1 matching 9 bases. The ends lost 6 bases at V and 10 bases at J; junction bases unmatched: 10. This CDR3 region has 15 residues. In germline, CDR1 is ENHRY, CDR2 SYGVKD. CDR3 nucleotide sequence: TGTGCCATCAGGGAACAACAGGGGGCACGGTCACCCCTCCACTTT. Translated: CAIREQQGARSPLHF.

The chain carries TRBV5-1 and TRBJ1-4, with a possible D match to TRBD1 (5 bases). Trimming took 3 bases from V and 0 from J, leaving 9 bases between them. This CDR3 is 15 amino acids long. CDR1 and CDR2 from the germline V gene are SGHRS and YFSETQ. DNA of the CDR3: TGCGCCAGCAGCTGGACACAAGCAACTAATGAAAAACTGTTTTTT. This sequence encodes CASSWTQATNEKLFF.

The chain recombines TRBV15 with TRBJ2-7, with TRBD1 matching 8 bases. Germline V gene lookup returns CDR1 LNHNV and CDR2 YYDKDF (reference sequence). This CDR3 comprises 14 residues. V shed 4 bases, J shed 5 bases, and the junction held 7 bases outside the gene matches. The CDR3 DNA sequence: TGTGCCACCAGCACCAGACAGGGGTTTCACGAGCAGTACTTC. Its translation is CATSTRQGFHEQYF.

The CDR3 sequence is CASSVGQGFGYEQYF. The CDR3, as DNA: TGTGCCAGCAGCGTAGGACAGGGGTTTGGATACGAGCAGTACTTC. The V call is TRBV9, the J call TRBJ2-7; 8 bases map to TRBD1. The CDR3 totals 15 residues. V lost 0 bases and J lost 4; bases outside the gene matches: 6. The germline CDR1 and CDR2 sequences are SGDLS and YYNGEE.

The CDR3 DNA sequence: TGTGCCAGCTCACCCAACCACGCCTCTATCGACTCCGGGGAGCTGTTTTTT. Its protein product is CASSPNHASIDSGELFF. The chain couples TRBV18 to TRBJ2-2; D is unclear. Germline CDR1 is KGHSH and CDR2 is LQKENI. Between the trimmed V and J ends, which lost 3 bases and 6 bases, there was a span of 20 bases. The CDR3 is 17 residues long.

CDR3 residues: CASGGNTGELFF. CDR3 coding DNA: TGTGCCAGCGGGGGCAACACCGGGGAGCTGTTTTTT. This rearrangement joins TRBV6-1 to TRBJ2-2, with D possibly TRBD1 on 6 matching bases. V dropped 8 bases and J dropped 2 bases, with 6 bases sitting between them. Germline V lookup: CDR1 MNHNS, CDR2 SASEGT. This CDR3 is 12 amino acids long.

The DNA of the CDR3 is TGTGCCAGCAGTCCCTTTCGGGTTAACACTGAAGCTTTCTTT. It codes for CASSPFRVNTEAFF. The V and J genes are TRBV27 and TRBJ1-1; D is unresolved. CDR3 length: 14 amino acids. In germline, CDR1 is MNHEY, CDR2 SMNVEV (reference sequence). V lost 5 bases to trimming and J lost 2 bases, with 12 bases between them.

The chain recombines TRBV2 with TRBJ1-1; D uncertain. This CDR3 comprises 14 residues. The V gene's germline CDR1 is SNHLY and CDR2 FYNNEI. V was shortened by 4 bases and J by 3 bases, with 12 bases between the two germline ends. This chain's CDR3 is CASSGVLRDTEAFF. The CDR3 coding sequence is TGTGCCAGCAGTGGAGTACTCCGGGACACTGAAGCTTTCTTT.

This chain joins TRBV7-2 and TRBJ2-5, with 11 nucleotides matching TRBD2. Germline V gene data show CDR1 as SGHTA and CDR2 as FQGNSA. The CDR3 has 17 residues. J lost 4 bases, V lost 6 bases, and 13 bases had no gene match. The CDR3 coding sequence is TGTGCCAGCAGAGAAGTTAGCGGGGGGGCCGTAGGAGAGACCCAGTACTTC. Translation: CASREVSGGAVGETQYF.

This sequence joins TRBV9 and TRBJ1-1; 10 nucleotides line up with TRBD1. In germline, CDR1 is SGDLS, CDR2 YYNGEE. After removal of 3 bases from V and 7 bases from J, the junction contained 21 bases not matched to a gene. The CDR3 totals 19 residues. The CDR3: CASSDDRGQSLRLGGEAFF. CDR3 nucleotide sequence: TGTGCCAGCAGCGATGACAGGGGGCAATCGCTGAGGCTCGGGGGTGAAGCTTTCTTT.

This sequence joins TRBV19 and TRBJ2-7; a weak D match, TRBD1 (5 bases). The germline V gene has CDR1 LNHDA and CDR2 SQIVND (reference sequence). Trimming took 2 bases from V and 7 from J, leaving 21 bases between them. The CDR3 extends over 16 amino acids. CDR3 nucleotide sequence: TGTGCCAGTAGTATATCGCCAGGGTTCAATGCGTGGGAGCAGTACTTC. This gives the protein CASSISPGFNAWEQYF.

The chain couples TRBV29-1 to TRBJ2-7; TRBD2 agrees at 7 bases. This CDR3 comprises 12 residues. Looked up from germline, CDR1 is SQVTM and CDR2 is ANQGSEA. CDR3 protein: CSGGGTPYEQYF. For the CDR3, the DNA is TGCAGTGGGGGGGGGACCCCGTACGAGCAGTACTTC.

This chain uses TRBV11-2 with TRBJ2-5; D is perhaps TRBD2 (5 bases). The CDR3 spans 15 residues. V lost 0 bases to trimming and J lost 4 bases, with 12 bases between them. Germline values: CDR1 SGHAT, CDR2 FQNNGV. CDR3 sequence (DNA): TGTGCCAGCAGCTTAGAATATCGGGATGGAGAGACCCAGTACTTC. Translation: CASSLEYRDGETQYF.

The CDR3 DNA follows: TGCGCCAGCAACCGGGACAGGGCTGGTGAAAAACTGTTTTTT. This translates into CASNRDRAGEKLFF. V and J are TRBV4-1 and TRBJ1-4, with 9 positions matching TRBD1. With V trimmed by 7 bases and J by 7 bases, 7 bases remained unmatched. From germline, CDR1 is MGHRA and CDR2 YSYEKL. The CDR3 extends over 14 amino acids.

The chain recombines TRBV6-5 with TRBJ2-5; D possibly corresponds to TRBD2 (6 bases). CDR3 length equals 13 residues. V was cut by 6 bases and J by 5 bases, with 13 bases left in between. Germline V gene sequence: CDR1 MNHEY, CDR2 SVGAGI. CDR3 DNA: TGTGCCAGCAGCCGCCTAGCGATCGAGACCCAGTACTTC. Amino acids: CASSRLAIETQYF.

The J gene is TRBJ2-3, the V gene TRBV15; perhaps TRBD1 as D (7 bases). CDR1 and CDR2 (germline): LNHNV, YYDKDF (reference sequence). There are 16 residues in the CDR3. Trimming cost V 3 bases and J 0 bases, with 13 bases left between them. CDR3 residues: CATSRQGGPSTDTQYF. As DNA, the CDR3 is TGTGCCACCAGCAGGCAGGGGGGCCCTAGCACAGATACGCAGTATTTT.